The TCR beta chain under discussion was sequenced for a study of cytomegalovirus exposure and HLA in healthy donors listed by TCRdb under 2017. Looking at the study overall: In an earlier analysis of under 600 of the donors, 276 Gb of sequence data and about 110 million unique TCR beta sequences from 150 million to 200 million T cells were reported. Among around 400 genotyped donors of the cohort, an average of roughly 240,000 unique TCR beta nucleotide sequences were sequenced per donor, around 20% of them non-productive. HLA typing covered class I and class II loci at four-digit resolution. Of the roughly 400 genotyped donors, 65% to 90% fell in the genetic ancestry cluster associated with self-reported Caucasian donors. An early release covering more than 500 HLA-typed donors comprised approximately 300 gigabases of sequencing data and around 86 million unique TCR sequences. A later genetic analysis used genome-wide SNP genotypes for about 65% of the 666 donors, treating that subset as a discovery cohort. Rather than using new phenotypic data, the later analysis identified candidate immune exposures from TCR beta sequences and from how often those sequences occurred across donors. Besides the first cohort of 666 subjects, a separate validation cohort made up of some 110 different subjects was used. The study used immunosequencing to profile the T cell repertoires of 670 or so subjects and linked those repertoires to cytomegalovirus serostatus. Typing coverage differed by locus: A, B, C, DRB1 and DQB1 were typed in roughly 620-640 donors, DQA1 in around 500, DPA1 in roughly 590, and DPB1 in about 450. All discovery cohort repertoires had been generated on a single sequencing platform. The aim of the study was to test whether cataloging public T cell receptors could identify signatures of past pathogen exposure. The study combined high-throughput TCR immunosequencing, statistical association of individual TCRs with disease status, and machine learning to predict cytomegalovirus infection status. To decide whether each TCR beta V gene segment behaved as functional or pseudogenic, an earlier analysis of several hundred of the donors relied on high-throughput TCR beta sequencing. Donor age, sex, ethnicity and CMV serostatus were compiled alongside the repertoire data. Because of strong linkage in the cohort, roughly five DR-DQ haplotypes were treated as single units for association and clustering. A later analysis re-examined previously published TCR beta repertoires from over 500 donors and added high-resolution HLA genotyping to investigate patterns of TCR occurrence. On the study overall, not on this receptor specifically: Compared with equally common non-associated chains, HLA-associated TCR beta chains in a later analysis were more clonally expanded and had lower generation probabilities. Broadly in line with IMGT annotations, most TCR beta V segments showed up in productive rearrangements about 90% or about 30% of the time in an earlier analysis of some 590 of the donors. Correlated functional status among segregating V segments might reflect linkage disequilibrium, but an unknown experimental factor could not be ruled out. An association between a missense DCLRE1C variant and V-gene and J-gene trimming of TCR beta chains was found in a later genetic analysis and replicated in an independent cohort. The cohort was sequenced for TCR beta chains only, and without alpha or paired-chain data the features that could be detected were limited. According to the authors, the approach could potentially be generalized to other disease states and immunological phenotypes. Strong co-occurrence of HLA alleles, especially DR and DQ, made assigning TCR associations to individual alleles difficult. According to a later analysis, TCR association rates differed among HLA loci, with DRB1 alleles showing the most associated TCRs and HLA-C alleles showing the fewest. Seventeen rarely observed V segments, including chromosome 9 orphons, were excluded from the earlier analysis of approximately 500 of the donors because counts were too low. Because the 87-base-pair reads could not distinguish some IMGT-functional V segments, including TRBV6-2 and TRBV6-3, those segments were excluded. According to a later analysis, most CMV-associated TCR beta chains appeared to be HLA-restricted, and the HLA associations seemed to be driven largely by CMV exposure. According to a later analysis, parvovirus B19, influenza, CMV and Epstein-Barr virus appeared linked to several top co-occurrence clusters. The classifier was reported to diagnose cytomegalovirus status with high specificity and sensitivity in both the original and validation cohorts. In vitro tests confirmed that a few of the cytomegalovirus-associated TCR beta chains recognize cytomegalovirus antigens. For the cohort, immune exposure information was limited to CMV serostatus. Most TCR sequences were observed very rarely across donors, whereas some public TCRs were present in many individuals. At a false discovery rate of 0.05, a later analysis linked 15,000 to 20,000 TCR beta sequences to specific HLA alleles. In a later genetic analysis, fewer N-insertions in productive TCRs were reported among donors in an Asian-associated ancestry cluster than the roughly 700-donor mean. A further reported finding was that TCR beta sequences accurately predicted the HLA-A and HLA-B alleles for most subjects in the first cohort. A cluster of highly shared sequence variants was judged likely to represent a technical artifact of the sequencing pipeline. Because HLA typing was unavailable for some donors at each locus, only the typed subset was used in association tests. Presence/absence analyses assumed roughly uniform sequencing depth across donors, an assumption that may not hold. A total of 150 or so TCR beta chains were listed by the study as associated with cytomegalovirus.

The cohort comprised some 680 healthy bone marrow donors. All cohort members were sampled while nominally healthy, although unrecorded immune exposures were likely present. The donor was CMV seropositive and belonged to the group of about 290 seropositive cohort members. Every donor gave a peripheral blood sample, and the peripheral blood mononuclear cells from that sample were used for TCR beta sequencing. Genomic DNA extraction from the blood cell samples was performed with the Qiagen DNeasy Blood Extraction Kit. CDR1 and CDR2 were assigned from the germline V gene as MDHEN and SYDVKM. The junction shows trimming of 6 bases on V and 12 bases on J, plus 27 bases between the germline ends. CDR3 length: 15 amino acids, cysteine to phenylalanine. Only the CDR3 part of the read is kept: 45 bases, read in frame from the first base. The protocol used for the library was the immunoSEQ multiplex PCR assay. A mixture of 60 forward primers for TCR Vbeta segments and 13 reverse primers for TCR Jbeta segments was used in the multiplex PCR. The CDR3 region of rearranged TCR beta genes was amplified from genomic DNA by a multiplex PCR assay. The Illumina HiSeq System was used to sequence the amplified TCR beta libraries as 87-base-pair reads. For the original study's pipeline: Across the 600 to 700 repertoires, a later analysis counted 80 million or so unique TCR beta chains, roughly 11 million of which were shared by at least two donors. To remove PCR and sequencing errors, raw reads were error-corrected and collapsed into unique sequences using a nearest-neighbor algorithm that merged closely related sequences. V, D and J gene segments were assigned by aligning CDR3 sequences to IMGT reference sequences. Each retained sequence needed at least a six-nucleotide match to both a V gene segment and a J gene segment. Rearrangements were called productive when the CDR3 lacked stop codons and stayed in frame with V and J; all others were non-productive. CDR3 was defined by IMGT convention, running from the second conserved V-encoded cysteine to the conserved J-encoded phenylalanine. The earlier analysis of 550 to 650 of the donors excluded any sequence lacking an unambiguous match to a single V gene segment. In an earlier analysis of 587 of the donors, V segments were called functional above 56.7% productive rearrangements and were called segregating when the between-donor standard deviation exceeded 5%. To diagnose cytomegalovirus status from the catalog of TCR beta chain sequences, a statistical classification framework was built. V and J gene assignment, in a later analysis, came from comparing TCR nucleotide sequences with IMGT/GENE-DB human TR gene sequences. A later analysis assigned CDR3 sequences and most-parsimonious VDJ recombination scenarios with the TCRdist pipeline. In a later analysis, each TCR beta chain was defined by its CDR3 amino acid sequence together with its V-gene family, and reads without a unique V-gene family were excluded. As a way to deal with suspected cross-contamination and a sequencing artifact, a later analysis dropped 450 to 600 nucleotide sequences that were highly shared and had low generation probability. In a later analysis, a clonal expansion index for each public chain was calculated from normalized within-repertoire ranks of inferred template counts. Generation probabilities in a later analysis came from a VDJ recombination model fitted to out-of-frame rearrangements, and those results were checked against IGoR. In a later analysis, TCR-TCR, TCR-HLA and TCR-CMV co-occurrence was scored with hypergeometric tests, and a repertoire-size bias correction was applied to TCR pairs. False discovery rates were estimated in a later analysis by permuting HLA or CMV assignments 20 times. A later analysis grouped co-occurring TCRs with DBSCAN, adding TCRdist sequence similarity when clustering within HLA-allele-positive subsets. Repertoires with fewer than 30,000 or more than 120,000 public chains were left out of co-occurrence clustering, as were about five repertoires with anomalous nucleotide sharing. Drawn from immuneACCESS, this table holds only the in-frame rearrangements with V and J called that TCRdb kept. Clones are partly lost; checked studies trace under half to an unresolved V gene and leave the rest unexplained. V and J calls and clone size come straight from that table; D and trimming were deduced from the DNA. The sample profile shows about 120,000 clones; around two thirds of them were found once. The ten biggest clones cover 9.5% of the sample.

About this clone: What antigen it recognizes has not been identified. Nothing much larger sits one base from this clone, and base qualities are not available.

The sequenced sample was PBMCs. The source is a woman aged 40 to 55 in good health and CMV-seropositive. The receptor chain draws on TRBV28 and TRBJ2-7, and TRBD2 may be the D gene, going by 5 matching bases. The DNA is TGTGCCAGCAGCCCCGGGCAGGTGACCGACTACTATCTGTACTTC. Its amino acids are CASSPGQVTDYYLYF. This CDR3, with the reference TRBV28 and TRBJ2-7 proteins standing in past its ends, gives the full variable domain DVKVTQSSRYLVKRTGEKVFLECVQDMDHENMFWYRQDPGLGLRLIYFSYDVKMKEKGDIPEGYSVSREKKERFSLILESASTNQTSMYLCASSPGQVTDYYLYFGPGTRLTVT.